The present T cell receptor beta chain was sequenced within a study of OX40 agonist ivuxolimab in advanced cancers. Overall study: Therapy given before enrollment (anti-PD-1, anti-PD-L1 or anti-CTLA-4) was allowed, and approximately 40% had some.

Data came from immunoSEQ multiplex PCR; TCRdb stores just in-frame clones and leaves some out. The sample lists some 97,000 clones; roughly 89% were seen once. In germline, CDR1 is MNHEY, CDR2 SVGAGI. V was clipped by 5 bases and J by 6 bases; unmatched bases: 7. The CDR3 covers 15 residues. This clone was seen only a few times. Sequencing used CD4+ or CD8+ T cells sorted from blood, obtained in a trial of the OX40 agonist ivuxolimab. This receptor was identified in an adult with an advanced solid tumor such as melanoma, head and neck, liver or kidney cancer. The chain combines TRBV6-5 with TRBJ1-5, with TRBD1 matching 10 bases. The CDR3 sequence: CASSRSGQGFQPQHF. CDR3 sequence (DNA): TGTGCCAGCAGTCGTTCGGGACAGGGGTTTCAGCCCCAGCATTTT.